This is a list of T cell receptor beta chains from one sample in a study of response to subunit inactivated influenza vaccine. In TCRdb, the RT-PCR reads were re-called with MiXCR into one record per CDR3 protein. Among about 310,000 distinct CDR3 sequences listed, 22% were seen once. The input for sequencing was PBMCs from blood, taken 21 months after vaccination. These receptors were collected from a man aged 45 to 75 who received an inactivated influenza vaccine. CDR3s include the opening cysteine and the closing phenylalanine or tryptophan. The order of the fields is clone size, CDR3 length, D gene, J gene, V gene, CDR3 protein, CDR3 DNA. The D gene is left open where the match is weak. Rows give clone size only sometimes, using once, few, many, or a class for an expanded clone.

few | 13 | TRBD2 | TRBJ2-1 | TRBV5-1 | CASSSETRDYWVF | TGCGCCAGCAGCTCTGAAACCCGGGACTATTGGGTCTTC
. | 16 | TRBD2 | TRBJ2-3 | TRBV7-2 | CASRLGGGYSTDTQYF | TGTGCCAGCAGACTCGGCGGGGGGTACAGCACAGATACGCAGTATTTT
few | 17 | TRBD2 | TRBJ2-3 | TRBV5-6 | CASSLARLAVITDTQYF | TGTGCCAGCAGCTTGGCTCGACTAGCGGTCATCACAGATACGCAGTATTTT
. | 13 | . | TRBJ2-5 | TRBV12-3/TRBV12-4 | CASRETAQWTQYF | TGTGCCAGCAGAGAGACGGCCCAGTGGACCCAGTACTTC
. | 14 | . | TRBJ2-1 | TRBV7-8 | CASSLTYRENEQFF | TGTGCCAGCAGCTTAACGTATAGAGAAAATGAGCAGTTCTTC
. | 17 | TRBD2 | TRBJ2-7 | TRBV7-8 | CASSLNEHRLAGGEQYF | TGTGCCAGCAGCTTAAATGAACATAGACTAGCGGGAGGTGAGCAGTACTTC
. | 15 | TRBD1 | TRBJ2-1 | TRBV4-2 | CASSQGDRTYNEQFF | TGTGCCAGCAGCCAAGGGGACAGAACCTACAATGAGCAGTTCTTC
many | 13 | TRBD2 | TRBJ2-5 | TRBV4-2 | CASSPGEGETQYF | TGTGCCAGCAGTCCCGGGGAGGGAGAGACCCAGTACTTC
few | 15 | TRBD1 | TRBJ1-5 | TRBV20-1 | CSANYGQGLDQPQHF | TGCAGTGCTAACTATGGACAGGGGCTGGATCAGCCCCAGCATTTT
few | 15 | TRBD2 | TRBJ2-7 | TRBV10-2 | CASSETPGGAGEQYF | TGCGCCAGCAGTGAAACCCCGGGGGGGGCTGGGGAGCAGTACTTC
. | 15 | TRBD2 | TRBJ2-5 | TRBV28 | CASSFYASGRETQYF | TGTGCCAGCAGTTTTTATGCTAGCGGGAGGGAGACCCAGTACTTC
. | 13 | . | TRBJ2-5 | TRBV28 | CASSFFGKETQYF | TGTGCCAGCAGTTTCTTCGGGAAAGAGACCCAGTACTTC
few | 13 | . | TRBJ2-7 | TRBV4-3 | CASSQALHYEQYF | TGCGCCAGCAGCCAAGCCCTTCACTACGAGCAGTACTTC
. | 17 | TRBD2 | TRBJ2-5 | TRBV20-1 | CSARGLAGAPLGETQYF | TGCAGTGCTAGAGGACTAGCGGGGGCGCCCTTGGGAGAGACCCAGTACTTC
. | 14 | . | TRBJ1-1 | TRBV12-3/TRBV12-4 | CASSSRDMITEAFF | TGTGCCAGCAGTTCCCGCGATATGATCACTGAAGCTTTCTTT
few | 16 | TRBD2 | TRBJ2-1 | TRBV5-1 | CASSLVIAGFYNEQFF | TGCGCCAGCAGCTTGGTGATAGCGGGGTTTTACAATGAGCAGTTCTTC
. | 14 | . | TRBJ1-1 | TRBV12-3/TRBV12-4 | CASSLRVPRTEAFF | TGTGCCAGCAGCCTCCGGGTCCCGCGGACTGAAGCTTTCTTT
. | 16 | . | TRBJ2-1 | TRBV28 | CASSPSRDFGYNEQFF | TGTGCCAGCAGCCCTTCGAGGGACTTTGGCTACAATGAGCAGTTCTTC
few | 18 | . | TRBJ1-1 | TRBV5-1 | CASSESGPSISMNTEAFF | TGCGCCAGCAGCGAATCGGGACCGAGCATCTCAATGAACACTGAAGCTTTCTTT
few | 12 | . | TRBJ1-2 | TRBV29-1 | CSVGAGSYGYTF | TGCAGCGTTGGAGCAGGATCATATGGCTACACCTTC
. | 15 | TRBD1 | TRBJ2-5 | TRBV7-6 | CASSLFGTDEETQYF | TGTGCCAGCAGCTTATTTGGGACAGACGAAGAGACCCAGTACTTC
. | 15 | . | TRBJ1-5 | TRBV28 | CASSRLGRDSQPQHF | TGTGCCAGCAGTAGACTAGGACGGGATTCCCAGCCCCAGCATTTT
. | 15 | TRBD2 | TRBJ2-1 | TRBV4-1 | CASQAERGGGNEQFF | TGCGCCAGCCAAGCGGAACGGGGGGGGGGTAATGAGCAGTTCTTC
few | 17 | TRBD1 | TRBJ2-5 | TRBV18 | CASSPPIGGSYQETQYF | TGTGCCAGCTCACCACCGATAGGGGGCTCTTACCAAGAGACCCAGTACTTC
. | 15 | TRBD1 | TRBJ2-2 | TRBV29-1 | CSARGGTGHTGELFF | TGCAGCGCCCGGGGAGGGACAGGGCACACCGGGGAGCTGTTTTTT
. | 14 | . | TRBJ1-1 | TRBV11-3 | CASSKALGDTEAFF | TGTGCCAGCAGCAAGGCCCTGGGGGACACTGAAGCTTTCTTT
many | 12 | . | TRBJ1-2 | TRBV5-1 | CASSSQNYGYTF | TGCGCCAGCAGCTCACAGAACTATGGCTACACCTTC
. | 13 | . | TRBJ1-2 | TRBV9 | CASSQTGPYGYTF | TGTGCCAGCAGCCAGACCGGGCCCTATGGCTACACCTTC
many | 13 | . | TRBJ1-1 | TRBV29-1 | CSVVRRQNTEAFF | TGCAGCGTTGTTCGACGGCAGAACACTGAAGCTTTCTTT
. | 14 | . | TRBJ2-3 | TRBV2 | CASSERDVTDTQYF | TGTGCCAGCAGTGAAAGGGACGTCACAGATACGCAGTATTTT
. | 13 | TRBD1 | TRBJ1-1 | TRBV20-1 | CSACDRAKDEAFF | TGCAGTGCTTGTGACAGGGCGAAAGATGAAGCTTTCTTT
. | 18 | TRBD2 | TRBJ2-3 | TRBV11-2 | CASSSPGLAGLSADTQYF | TGTGCCAGCAGCTCCCCGGGACTAGCGGGACTTAGCGCAGATACGCAGTATTTT
. | 15 | . | TRBJ1-5 | TRBV4-2 | CASSQDTGSHQPQHF | TGTGCCAGCAGCCAAGATACGGGATCTCATCAGCCCCAGCATTTT
. | 15 | . | TRBJ1-1 | TRBV5-8 | CASSFSLVRETEAFF | TGTGCCAGCAGCTTTTCACTGGTCCGAGAAACTGAAGCTTTCTTT
few | 15 | TRBD1 | TRBJ1-6 | TRBV10-3 | CAIREPRDRGTPLHF | TGTGCCATCAGGGAACCCCGGGACAGGGGCACACCCCTCCACTTT
. | 13 | . | TRBJ1-4 | TRBV20-1 | CSASPTGNEKLFF | TGCAGTGCTAGCCCCACAGGGAATGAAAAACTGTTTTTT
few | 15 | TRBD2 | TRBJ2-1 | TRBV12-3/TRBV12-4 | CASSQSSGRYNEQFF | TGTGCCAGCAGTCAATCTAGCGGGAGGTACAATGAGCAGTTCTTC
. | 18 | TRBD2 | TRBJ2-1 | TRBV12-3/TRBV12-4 | CASSKGLAGGGTYNEQFF | TGTGCCAGCAGCAAGGGACTAGCGGGAGGGGGGACCTACAATGAGCAGTTCTTC
. | 15 | . | TRBJ1-5 | TRBV7-2 | CASSLSRVRNQPQHF | TGTGCCAGCAGCTTGAGCAGGGTGCGCAATCAGCCCCAGCATTTT
. | 14 | . | TRBJ1-4 | TRBV5-4 | CASSPGITNEKLFF | TGTGCCAGCAGCCCCGGGATCACTAATGAAAAACTGTTTTTT
few | 13 | . | TRBJ1-5 | TRBV19 | CASSMTDRQPQHF | TGTGCCAGTAGTATGACGGACAGACAGCCCCAGCATTTT
. | 14 | TRBD1 | TRBJ1-2 | TRBV6-1 | CASSTGQGNYGYTF | TGTGCCAGCAGTACCGGACAGGGAAACTATGGCTACACCTTC
. | 13 | TRBD1 | TRBJ1-1 | TRBV29-1 | CSVRTGINTEAFF | TGCAGCGTCCGGACAGGGATAAACACTGAAGCTTTCTTT
few | 11 | . | TRBJ1-6 | TRBV2 | CASSGNSPLHF | TGTGCCAGCAGTGGAAATTCACCCCTCCACTTT
many | 15 | . | TRBJ1-2 | TRBV14 | CASSSAGRTTIGYTF | TGTGCCAGCAGCTCCGCGGGACGCACCACTATTGGCTACACCTTC
. | 15 | . | TRBJ1-6 | TRBV12-3/TRBV12-4 | CASRETWDYNSPLHF | TGTGCCAGCAGGGAGACATGGGACTATAATTCACCCCTCCACTTT
. | 16 | TRBD2 | TRBJ2-3 | TRBV7-8 | CASSFATSGSTDTQYF | TGTGCCAGCAGCTTTGCCACTAGCGGCAGCACAGATACGCAGTATTTT
few | 16 | . | TRBJ2-3 | TRBV14 | CASSPPARGAEDTQYF | TGTGCCAGCAGCCCCCCCGCCCGGGGGGCAGAAGATACGCAGTATTTT
. | 14 | . | TRBJ1-2 | TRBV6-1 | CASTRTLESNGYTF | TGTGCCAGCACCCGGACCTTGGAGAGTAATGGCTACACCTTC
. | 14 | TRBD2 | TRBJ2-1 | TRBV7-8 | CASSTGLAGNEQFF | TGTGCCAGCAGCACAGGACTAGCGGGGAATGAGCAGTTCTTC
. | 15 | . | TRBJ1-2 | TRBV3-1 | CASSQDLRDYYGYTF | TGTGCCAGCAGCCAAGATCTCCGGGACTACTATGGCTACACCTTC
. | 16 | TRBD1 | TRBJ2-1 | TRBV5-4 | CASSSIGTAVYNEQFF | TGTGCCAGCAGCTCTATCGGGACAGCGGTGTACAATGAGCAGTTCTTC